Shown below are 29 T cell receptor beta chains from a single sample sequenced in a study of blood T cell repertoires in COVID-19. Profiling relied on immunoSEQ multiplex PCR, and the TCRdb table lists in-frame clones only, not all of them. The sample consists of 350,000 to 400,000 clones, around 90% of them appearing once. Sequenced material: peripheral blood. The receptors stem from a man younger than 35 with active or convalescent COVID-19.

Written as DNA, the CDR3 is TGTGCCAGCACGGACGGGAGCTCCTACGAGCAGTACTTC. Its translation is CASTDGSSYEQYF. The genes are TRBV2 and TRBJ2-7; D might be TRBD2 (6 bases). The CDR3 spans 13 residues. Trimming removed 7 bases from V and 0 bases from J, with 10 bases in between. The germline gives CDR1 SNHLY, CDR2 FYNNEI.

This clone was seen just once. The CDR3 loop reads CASSLNSRSTETQYF. CDR3 in DNA: TGTGCCAGCAGCTTAAACTCTAGGTCGACAGAGACCCAGTACTTC. J is TRBJ2-5 and V is TRBV7-3, with D unresolved. The V gene lost 1 base and the J gene lost 4 bases, with 13 bases spanning the gap. Germline CDR1 reads SGHTA; CDR2 reads FQGTGA. CDR3 length: 15 amino acids.

This chain connects TRBV3-1 (or the pseudogene TRBV3-2) to TRBJ1-1; D is undetermined. The CDR3 totals 14 residues. V lost 0 bases and J lost 10, with 15 bases in between. Germline CDR1 is LGHDT and CDR2 is YNNKEL (reference sequence). For the CDR3, the DNA is TGTGCCAGCAGCCAAGATCCTGGGCTCCGAAGAGCTTTCTTT. Protein: CASSQDPGLRRAFF.

The chain recombines TRBV24-1 with TRBJ2-1; D might be TRBD1 (6 bases). Germline loops: CDR1 KGHDR, CDR2 SFDVKD. Deletions cut 5 bases from V and 0 bases from J, with 13 bases between. The CDR3 is made up of 16 amino acids. CDR3 DNA sequence: TGTGCCACCAGTGCCAGGGTCAGGGGCTCCTACAATGAGCAGTTCTTC. As protein: CATSARVRGSYNEQFF.

V gene TRBV15 combines with J gene TRBJ1-1; D is unresolved. The germline V gene has CDR1 LNHNV and CDR2 YYDKDF (reference sequence). V lost 8 bases to trimming and J lost 1 base, with 14 bases between them. The CDR3 runs to 14 residues. Here the CDR3 reads CATRLPVQNTEAFF. The CDR3 DNA reads TGTGCCACCCGCCTCCCGGTCCAGAACACTGAAGCTTTCTTT.

The chain combines TRBV28 with TRBJ2-7; TRBD2 matches 8 bases. The V gene's germline CDR1 is MDHEN and CDR2 SYDVKM. V shed 7 bases, J shed 1 base, and the junction held 9 bases outside the gene matches. The CDR3 covers 15 residues. CDR3 DNA: TGTGCCAGCACCGTAGTAATAGCGGGGTCCTACGAGCAGTACTTC. Translated: CASTVVIAGSYEQYF.

This clone was seen once. The gene calls are TRBV7-2 and TRBJ1-2, with a possible D match to TRBD1 (6 bases). From germline, CDR1 is SGHTA and CDR2 FQGNSA. V was trimmed by 5 bases and J by 4 bases, leaving 17 bases between them. The CDR3 sequence is 15 residues long. The CDR3 nucleotides read TGTGCCAGCAGCCCTGACCCGGGACACCTCTATGGCTACACCTTC. Translated, it gives CASSPDPGHLYGYTF.

The chain joins TRBV4-3 to TRBJ2-7, with D possibly matching TRBD2 (5 bases). The germline gives CDR1 LGHNA, CDR2 YSLEER. Between the trimmed V and J ends, which lost 0 bases and 1 base, there was a span of 7 bases. CDR3 length: 14 amino acids. In DNA form, the CDR3 reads TGCGCCAGCAGCCAAGATCCGGGGTCCTACGAGCAGTACTTC. Translating it yields CASSQDPGSYEQYF.

The V gene is TRBV14, the J gene TRBJ1-2; TRBD1 might be the D (5 bases). Trimming took 0 bases from V and 4 from J, leaving 30 bases between them. The CDR3 is 21 amino acids. The germline V gene encodes CDR1 SGHDN and CDR2 FVKESK. CDR3 in DNA: TGTGCCAGCAGCCAAGAAAGGCCGACAGAGCTGGCTGCTAGTAGGAGCTATGGCTACACCTTC. Protein: CASSQERPTELAASRSYGYTF.

This clone showed up just a few times. This chain uses TRBV28 with TRBJ2-7; 13 positions match TRBD2. The junction had 18 bases not matched to a gene; V was cut back by 6 bases and J by 4 bases. CDR1 is MDHEN and CDR2 is SYDVKM in the germline V gene. The CDR3 has 19 residues. CDR3 nucleotide sequence: TGTGCCAGCAGCCTCTCGACTAGCGGGAGGTCGAGAATCCTGTACGAGCAGTACTTC. Its translation: CASSLSTSGRSRILYEQYF.

The chain employs TRBV4-3 and TRBJ2-2, with a tentative D call TRBD1 (5 bases). The germline gives CDR1 LGHNA, CDR2 YSLEER. The length of the CDR3 is 17 residues. V dropped 1 base and J dropped 5 bases, with 17 bases sitting between them. CDR3 protein: CASSQAPRASGTGELFF. The CDR3 DNA sequence: TGCGCCAGCAGCCAAGCTCCAAGGGCGTCAGGGACCGGGGAGCTGTTTTTT.

The gene calls are TRBV19 and TRBJ2-4, with a possible D match to TRBD2 (5 bases). V was pared by 4 bases and J by 5 bases, with 15 bases between. Germline loops: CDR1 LNHDA, CDR2 SQIVND (reference sequence). The CDR3 has 15 residues. CDR3 residues: CASSTPGLGENIQYF. DNA for the CDR3: TGTGCCAGTAGTACCCCGGGTCTCGGGGAAAACATTCAGTACTTC.

This clone has a single count. The V call is TRBV7-8, the J call TRBJ2-5; a possible D gene is TRBD2 (5 bases). From germline, CDR1 is SGHVS and CDR2 FQNEAQ. Trimming took 2 bases from V and 3 from J, leaving 13 bases between them. This CDR3 spans 15 amino acids. This CDR3 reads CASSLTSGIKETQYF. The CDR3 nucleotides are TGTGCCAGCAGCTTAACCTCGGGGATTAAAGAGACCCAGTACTTC.

In its sample, this clone was seen many times. The V gene is TRBV6-4, the J gene TRBJ2-2; 9 bases are a match to TRBD2. This CDR3 is 15 amino acids long. J gave up 7 bases and V 3 bases, and 6 bases lay outside the gene matches. Germline V gives CDR1 MRHNA, CDR2 SNTAGT. CDR3: CASSDGGRALGELFF. The CDR3 DNA follows: TGTGCCAGCAGTGATGGCGGGAGGGCCCTCGGGGAGCTGTTTTTT.

The chain recombines TRBV3-1 (or the pseudogene TRBV3-2) with TRBJ1-1; D remains ambiguous. The CDR3 extends over 12 amino acids. The germline V and J ends were trimmed by 4 bases and 6 bases, with 9 bases remaining between them. Germline loops: CDR1 LGHDT, CDR2 YNNKEL (reference sequence). CDR3 sequence reads: CASSRSISEAFF. The CDR3 DNA follows: TGTGCCAGCAGCCGCTCTATCTCTGAAGCTTTCTTT.

The chain has TRBV6-5 and TRBJ1-5; D gene ambiguous. Germline CDR1 and CDR2: MNHEY and SVGAGI. This CDR3 spans 12 amino acids. Trimming stripped 5 bases from V and 7 bases from J, with 9 bases between. DNA for the CDR3: TGTGCCAGCAGTAAGCCGGGACAGCCCCAGCATTTT. Protein product: CASSKPGQPQHF.

The chain joins TRBV7-9 to TRBJ2-2, with D possibly matching TRBD1 (6 bases). Trimming cost V 4 bases and J 6 bases, with 6 bases left between them. CDR3 size: 12 residues. From germline, CDR1 is SEHNR and CDR2 FQNEAQ (reference sequence). The chain's CDR3 is CASSSGAGELFF. As DNA, the CDR3 is TGTGCCAGCAGCTCAGGGGCCGGGGAGCTGTTTTTT.

The rearrangement links TRBV24-1 to TRBJ2-1, with TRBD2 matching 9 bases. This CDR3 region has 16 residues. Germline V gene data show CDR1 as KGHDR and CDR2 as SFDVKD. V was clipped by 0 bases and J by 4 bases; unmatched bases: 3. The CDR3 spells CATSDLGTSSYNEQFF. The CDR3 DNA reads as TGTGCCACCAGTGATTTGGGGACTAGCTCTTACAATGAGCAGTTCTTC.

The genes are TRBV6-5 and TRBJ1-5; D is possibly TRBD1 (6 bases). CDR3 length: 14 residues. CDR1 and CDR2 (germline): MNHEY, SVGAGI. V gave up 0 bases and J gave up 6 bases, with 9 bases separating them. The CDR3 sequence is CASSYSAGAQPQHF. The DNA of the CDR3 is TGTGCCAGCAGTTACTCGGCAGGGGCTCAGCCCCAGCATTTT.

The chain is built from TRBV2 and TRBJ2-7; 7 nucleotides agree with TRBD1. Germline trimming cut 4 bases from V and 7 bases from J; bases unmatched to any gene: 10. This CDR3 has 14 residues. CDR1 is SNHLY, CDR2 FYNNEI, per germline. The CDR3 loop is CASSARTGQEEQYF. The CDR3 DNA follows: TGTGCCAGCAGTGCTCGGACAGGCCAGGAGGAGCAGTACTTC.

The V gene is TRBV5-1, the J gene TRBJ2-1, with 9 bases lining up with TRBD2. The length of the CDR3 is 15 residues. The germline V gene encodes CDR1 SGHRS and CDR2 YFSETQ. V lost 4 bases, J lost 1 base, and 3 bases stayed unmatched. As DNA, the CDR3 is TGCGCCAGCAGCCGCGGGGGGGCTTCCTACAATGAGCAGTTCTTC. Protein: CASSRGGASYNEQFF.

The chain employs TRBV3-1 (or the pseudogene TRBV3-2) and TRBJ2-5; D not certain. Germline V gene lookup returns CDR1 LGHDT and CDR2 YNNKEL (reference sequence). This CDR3 spans 16 amino acids. Trimming cost V 4 bases and J 2 bases, with 17 bases left between them. The CDR3, as DNA: TGTGCCAGCAGCCCAAGTTTGGGCAGTCTACAAGAGACCCAGTACTTC. This codes for CASSPSLGSLQETQYF.

The chain couples TRBV6-1 to TRBJ2-1; TRBD2 matches 9 bases. The V segment lost 2 bases and the J segment 4 bases; nucleotides outside the gene matches: 3. Germline values: CDR1 MNHNS, CDR2 SASEGT. The CDR3 totals 15 residues. The DNA for the CDR3 is TGTGCCAGCAGTGAAAAGCTAGCGGGGTACAATGAGCAGTTCTTC. Its protein is CASSEKLAGYNEQFF.

At least ten counts were recorded for this clone. This chain links TRBV19 with TRBJ1-1; 7 bases line up with TRBD1. The germline CDR1 and CDR2 sequences are LNHDA and SQIVND (reference sequence). V gave up 6 bases and J gave up 5 bases; unmatched junction bases: 6. The CDR3 spans 13 residues. CDR3 coding DNA: TGTGCCAGTAGCCCGACAGGGCGTACTGAAGCTTTCTTT. Its translation: CASSPTGRTEAFF. The full variable domain, with the rest looked up from reference TRBV19 and TRBJ1-1, is DGGITQSPKYLFRKEGQNVTLSCEQNLNHDAMYWYRQDPGQGLRLIYYSQIVNDFQKGDIAEGYSVSREKKESFPLTVTSAQKNPTAFYLCASSPTGRTEAFFGQGTRLTVV.

This clone has only a few counts. CDR3 in amino acids: CSVRMNTEAFF. The CDR3 nucleotides are TGCAGCGTGCGGATGAACACTGAAGCTTTCTTT. The rearrangement links TRBV29-1 to TRBJ1-1, with D hard to call. Per the germline V gene, CDR1 is SQVTM and CDR2 is ANQGSEA. The CDR3 spans 11 residues. Trimming left V 6 bases short and J 0 bases short, with 5 bases between.

The chain combines TRBV6-5 with TRBJ1-5; perhaps TRBD1 as D (6 bases). Germline CDR1 and CDR2: MNHEY and SVGAGI. V lost 5 bases and J 5 bases, leaving 10 bases between the germline ends. The CDR3 totals 13 residues. CDR3 residues: CASSKQGDQPQHF. The CDR3 coding sequence is TGTGCCAGCAGTAAACAGGGTGATCAGCCCCAGCATTTT.

V is TRBV7-9 and J is TRBJ2-2; tentatively, D is TRBD1 (6 bases). Trimming shortened V by 5 bases and J by 4 bases, and 14 bases separated the two germline ends. The CDR3 runs 15 residues. Germline V gives CDR1 SEHNR, CDR2 FQNEAQ (reference sequence). CDR3 nucleotide sequence: TGTGCCAGCAGCCTGCCCGGGACAAGCACCGGGGAGCTGTTTTTT. Protein: CASSLPGTSTGELFF.

The gene calls are TRBV5-1 and TRBJ2-5; D may be TRBD2 (5 bases). The CDR3 totals 14 residues. From germline, CDR1 is SGHRS and CDR2 YFSETQ. With 1 base removed from V and 5 bases from J, the gap between germline ends came to 12 bases. The CDR3 sequence: CASSLSRVGETQYF. DNA for the CDR3: TGCGCCAGCAGCTTGTCGAGGGTCGGGGAGACCCAGTACTTC.

The chain employs TRBV7-2 and TRBJ1-5; D is unresolved. CDR3 length: 12 residues. Trimming removed 5 bases at V and 6 bases at J, with 8 bases between. Germline CDR1 is SGHTA and CDR2 is FQGNSA. CDR3 in amino acids: CASSDGFQPQHF. The DNA of the CDR3 is TGTGCCAGCAGCGACGGGTTTCAGCCCCAGCATTTT.